The clone carrying this T cell receptor (beta chain) was counted between two and nine times. The antigen remains undetermined. Expressed TCRB transcripts were sequenced after all isolated RNA was converted to cDNA. Sequencing was performed with immunoSEQ multiplex PCR; in TCRdb, only in-frame clones are kept and a portion is missing. The table lists about 290,000 clones, under 8.5% of them singletons, with approximately 1% in the top ten. The data were obtained in a study of beta chain features in type 1 diabetes. The wider study: There were approximately 100,000,000 sorted cells examined across all samples.

Trimming removed 5 bases from V and 11 bases from J, with 15 bases in between. The V gene's germline CDR1 is DFQATT and CDR2 SNEGSKA (reference sequence). CDR3 length: 11 residues. The study, taken as a whole, reports: Within each of all four CD4+ subsets, Type 1 diabetes patients had TCRB CDR3s that were moderately but significantly shorter. Patients' naive, central memory and regulatory TCRB repertoires appeared more alike than those of healthy donors.

The rearrangement joins TRBV20-1 to TRBJ1-1; D call uncertain. The source of this sequence is a woman between 18 and 30 years old in good health. The source material was central memory CD4+ T cells from blood. This CDR3 is CSAATALNAFF. The CDR3 region has the DNA TGCAGTGCTGCGACCGCTCTGAACGCTTTCTTT.